Listed below are T cell receptor beta chains from one sample, sequenced in a study of shared clonotypes between healthy human individuals. Method: immunoSEQ multiplex PCR; TCRdb's copy keeps in-frame clones and lacks some. Seen here are around 1.9 million clones, 90% to 95% observed once, and the top ten hold less than 2%. Sequencing was done on a sample of naive CD8+ T cells from PBMCs. Receptors originate from a man between 18 and 29 years old in good health. Some clones in this sample may be carry-over from other donors' samples. Both conserved end residues are part of each CDR3. The D gene is left open where the match is weak. Some rows mark clone size as missing; the rest say once, few, many or name a class of expanded clone.

size	D	J	V	CDR3	DNA
NA	NA	TRBJ2-7	TRBV29-1	CSVEGGAHREQYF	TGCAGCGTTGAAGGGGGGGCGCATCGCGAGCAGTACTTC
once	NA	TRBJ1-1	TRBV6-1	CASSEDRVTEAFF	TGTGCCAGCAGTGAAGACAGGGTCACTGAAGCTTTCTTT
NA	NA	TRBJ1-2	TRBV16	CASSPGTDYGYTF	TGTGCCAGCAGTCCCGGGACTGACTATGGCTACACCTTC
NA	NA	TRBJ1-5	TRBV19	CASSIGQHSNQPQHF	TGTGCCAGTAGTATAGGACAGCATAGCAATCAGCCCCAGCATTTT
once	NA	TRBJ2-2	TRBV5-4	CASSPLLTLSTAGELFF	TGTGCCAGCAGCCCACTTTTAACCCTCAGCACCGCCGGGGAGCTGTTTTTT
NA	TRBD1	TRBJ2-7	TRBV10-3	CAISERTGFYEQYF	TGTGCCATCAGTGAGAGGACAGGGTTCTACGAGCAGTACTTC
NA	NA	TRBJ1-1	TRBV4-1	CASSPLRGPGRHGNGNPEAFF	TGCGCCAGCAGCCCGCTCAGGGGACCTGGACGACACGGAAACGGAAATCCTGAAGCTTTCTTT
NA	TRBD2	TRBJ2-4	TRBV7-8	CASSPGLAGRDPYAKNIQYF	TGTGCCAGCAGCCCGGGACTAGCGGGAAGGGACCCCTACGCCAAAAACATTCAGTACTTC
NA	NA	TRBJ2-3	TRBV4-1	CASSQVGYTDTQYF	TGCGCCAGCAGCCAAGTTGGGTACACAGATACGCAGTATTTT
NA	TRBD1	TRBJ1-1	TRBV7-9	CASSRQGATEAFF	TGTGCCAGCAGTCGACAGGGGGCGACTGAAGCTTTCTTT
NA	NA	TRBJ1-2	TRBV7-9	CASSLALDEANYGYTF	TGTGCCAGCAGCTTAGCGTTAGATGAGGCTAACTATGGCTACACCTTC
NA	NA	TRBJ1-5	TRBV10-1	CASHTYPPVANQPQHF	TGCGCCAGCCATACCTATCCACCCGTAGCAAATCAGCCCCAGCATTTT
NA	TRBD2	TRBJ2-6	TRBV7-7	CASSLTLADWSGANVLTF	TGTGCCAGCAGCTTAACCCTAGCGGATTGGTCCGGGGCCAACGTCCTGACTTTC
NA	NA	TRBJ2-2	TRBV6-5	CASSYNRAGELFF	TGTGCCAGCAGTTACAACAGGGCCGGGGAGCTGTTTTTT
NA	NA	TRBJ2-7	TRBV7-8	CASSLAPEGERKFFF	TGTGCCAGCAGCTTAGCCCCGGAGGGGGAAAGGAAGTTTTTCTTC
NA	NA	TRBJ2-2	TRBV19	CASSLRNTGELFF	TGTGCCAGTAGTCTCCGTAACACCGGGGAGCTGTTTTTT
NA	NA	TRBJ2-7	TRBV7-9	CASSPRSGSSYEQYF	TGTGCCAGCAGCCCGCGGTCCGGAAGCTCCTACGAACAGTACTTC
NA	NA	TRBJ2-7	TRBV6-1	CASSDWDGPYEQYF	TGTGCCAGCAGTGACTGGGACGGACCCTACGAGCAGTACTTC
NA	NA	TRBJ1-5	TRBV7-9	CASGEGDQPQHF	TGTGCCAGCGGGGAGGGTGATCAGCCCCAGCATTTT
NA	NA	TRBJ2-7	TRBV4-1	CASSQGTAQYEQYF	TGCGCCAGCAGCCAAGGGACAGCCCAATACGAGCAGTACTTC
NA	TRBD2	TRBJ2-7	TRBV4-2	CASSLIGRATPEQYF	TGTGCCAGCAGCCTTATCGGGAGGGCCACCCCGGAGCAGTACTTC
NA	NA	TRBJ1-2	TRBV5-1	CASSPDLDSYYGYTF	TGCGCCAGCAGCCCAGATCTAGACAGCTACTATGGCTACACCTTC
NA	NA	TRBJ2-7	TRBV6-5	CASRPSGVSYEQYF	TGTGCCAGCAGACCCTCGGGAGTTTCCTACGAGCAGTACTTC
once	TRBD2	TRBJ2-1	TRBV30	CAWTRLLSGRLDEQFF	TGTGCCTGGACGCGTCTCTTGAGCGGGAGGCTCGATGAGCAGTTCTTC
once	NA	TRBJ2-1	TRBV7-2	CASSLTAYNEQFF	TGTGCCAGCAGCCTCACCGCTTACAATGAGCAGTTCTTC
NA	NA	TRBJ2-3	TRBV27	CASSLVPGRQRADTQYF	TGTGCCAGCAGTTTAGTCCCGGGACGACAACGGGCAGATACGCAGTATTTT
NA	NA	TRBJ1-1	TRBV29-1	CSVVLTGPEAFF	TGCAGCGTTGTACTGACAGGCCCTGAAGCTTTCTTT
NA	NA	TRBJ2-2	TRBV7-9	CASSSTGLLAGELFF	TGTGCCAGCAGCAGCACGGGACTGCTCGCCGGGGAGCTGTTTTTT
once	TRBD2	TRBJ2-2	TRBV19	CASSKLAPGELFF	TGTGCCAGTAGTAAACTAGCGCCCGGGGAGCTGTTTTTT
NA	TRBD2	TRBJ2-7	TRBV19	CASSIGGSYEQYF	TGTGCCAGTAGTATCGGGGGGTCCTACGAGCAGTACTTC
NA	NA	TRBJ2-7	TRBV6-1	CASSNLALSSYEQYF	TGTGCCAGCAGTAACCTAGCGCTCAGCTCCTACGAGCAGTACTTC
NA	TRBD1	TRBJ1-2	TRBV5-5	CASSRPGTDYGYTF	TGTGCCAGCAGCAGACCCGGGACAGATTATGGCTACACCTTC
NA	NA	TRBJ1-1	TRBV5-5	CASSYPGVTEAFF	TGTGCCAGCAGCTATCCAGGGGTGACTGAAGCTTTCTTT
NA	NA	TRBJ2-7	TRBV11-2	CASRSRREDRYEQYF	TGTGCCAGCAGGTCTAGACGGGAAGATCGATACGAGCAGTACTTC
NA	NA	TRBJ2-5	TRBV7-9	CASSWKGVAETQYF	TGTGCCAGCAGCTGGAAGGGAGTTGCGGAGACCCAGTACTTC
NA	TRBD1	TRBJ2-7	TRBV5-4	CASSPGQASYEQYF	TGTGCCAGCAGCCCTGGACAGGCTTCCTACGAGCAGTACTTC
NA	TRBD1	TRBJ2-7	TRBV6-5	CASSTGQDRSYEQYF	TGCGCCAGCAGTACCGGACAGGACCGCTCCTACGAGCAGTACTTC
NA	NA	TRBJ2-2	TRBV7-9	CASSDPLGLLTGELFF	TGTGCCAGCAGCGACCCACTTGGACTACTAACCGGGGAGCTGTTTTTT
NA	TRBD2	TRBJ2-1	TRBV29-1	CSVSKRERINEQFF	TGCAGCGTTTCCAAGCGGGAGAGAATAAATGAGCAGTTCTTC
NA	NA	TRBJ1-5	TRBV5-6	CASSLGAYSNQPQHF	TGTGCCAGCAGCTTGGGAGCATATAGCAATCAGCCCCAGCATTTT
NA	NA	TRBJ2-7	TRBV5-1	CASSEGLLGTYEQYF	TGCGCCAGCAGCGAGGGTTTGCTGGGGACCTACGAGCAGTACTTC